This passage covers 3 T cell receptor beta chains from one sample sequenced in a study of T cells expressing NK-cell markers (dated by TCRdb to the early 2020s). To prepare the library, 5' RACE was applied. TCRdb shows the sequencer as Illumina HiSeq 2000. TCRdb reprocessed the public reads and reports one entry per CDR3 protein sequence, without DNA. For this sample, the table gives around 280,000 distinct CDR3 sequences. Under 0.5% of the sample goes to the ten largest clones. The material sequenced was blood T cells: a sorted CD56 or NKG2C T cell subset, CD4+ or CD8+ T cells, or bulk PBMC T cells (not recorded which). The receptors come from a man aged 18 to 30 in good health. Donor details come from another sample of the same person, matched by shared clones.

The chain joins TRBV7-3 to TRBJ2-5. The length of the CDR3 is 13 residues. Germline CDR1 reads SGHTA; CDR2 reads FQGTGA. Here the CDR3 reads CASSLRRMETQYF.

The CDR3 spells CASSQDRTAPGQPQHF. The chain joins TRBV4-1 to TRBJ1-5. The germline CDR1 and CDR2 sequences are MGHRA and YSYEKL. The CDR3 consists of 16 residues.

This chain joins TRBV9 and TRBJ2-2; TCRdb reports TRBD1, a call that lacks DNA to check it against. The CDR3 runs to 15 residues. From germline, CDR1 is SGDLS and CDR2 YYNGEE. CDR3: CASSLRDQNTGELFF.